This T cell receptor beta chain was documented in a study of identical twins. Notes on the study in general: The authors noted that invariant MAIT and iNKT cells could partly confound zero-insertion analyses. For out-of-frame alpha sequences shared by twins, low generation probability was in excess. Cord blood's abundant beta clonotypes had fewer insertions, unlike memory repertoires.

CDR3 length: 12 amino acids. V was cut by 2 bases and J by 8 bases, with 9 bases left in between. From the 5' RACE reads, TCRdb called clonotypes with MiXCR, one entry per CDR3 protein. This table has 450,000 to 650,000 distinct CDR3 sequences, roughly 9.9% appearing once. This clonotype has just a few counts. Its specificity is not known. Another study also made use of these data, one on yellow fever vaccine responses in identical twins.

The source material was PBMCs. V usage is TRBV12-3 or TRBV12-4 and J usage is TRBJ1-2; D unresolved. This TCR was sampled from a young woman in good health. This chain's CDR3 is CASSLSSGGYTF. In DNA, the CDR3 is TGTGCCAGCAGTTTATCGTCTGGGGGCTACACCTTC.